This T cell receptor (beta chain) was identified in a study of shared clonotypes between healthy human individuals. With regard to this clone: Its target is unknown.

The study, taken as a whole, reports: Among donors, clonotype sharing was expected to be affected by sequencing depth.

Only in-frame clones appear in the TCRdb table, and some are missing; sequencing was by immunoSEQ multiplex PCR. The sample carries roughly 2,300,000 clones, less than 95% recorded once. The CDR3 spans 13 residues. Germline V gives CDR1 MNHNS, CDR2 SASEGT. The chain employs TRBV6-1 and TRBJ2-5, with D possibly TRBD2 on 6 matching bases. The J call is uncertain, as TRBJ2-7 better fits the DNA end. The sequenced sample consisted of naive CD4+ T cells from PBMCs. The subset denotes: CD45RA+ positively selected. This sequence was found in a man younger than 30 in good health. Some clones in this sample may be carry-over from other donors' samples. The CDR3 DNA follows: TGTGCCAGCGGACTACTGCGGGGCTACGAGCAGTACTTC. It is translated as CASGLLRGYEQYF.